This T cell receptor (beta chain) was documented in a study of blood T cells in healthy people across ages. The CDR3 has 17 amino acids. V lost 2 bases, J lost 11 bases, and 28 bases lay in between. Germline assignment: CDR1 SGDLS and CDR2 YYNGEE. Isolation of PBMCs gave at least 6 million cells per sample. The extraction recovered at least 5 micrograms of total RNA per sample. With respect to this clonotype: The antigen remains unidentified.

Study results and caveats: Relative to aged donors, long-lived donors carried more naive CD4+ cells and displayed higher diversity.

Using a J-beta primer mix together with a sample-barcoded 5' primer, a second PCR was run for about 7 to 12 cycles. TCRdb fed the 5' RACE reads into MiXCR, producing one record per CDR3 protein. The repertoire consists of 730,000 or so distinct CDR3 sequences, with less than 45% occurring once and the leading ten covering about 32%. This receptor was taken from a man at least 80 years old in good health. The chain combines TRBV9 with TRBJ2-5, with a tentative D call TRBD1 (5 bases). What was sequenced was blood. The CDR3 DNA is TGTGCCAGCAGCGTTGAGTGGGGCCCGCAAGTACACAATGAGCAGTACTTC. Protein sequence: CASSVEWGPQVHNEQYF.